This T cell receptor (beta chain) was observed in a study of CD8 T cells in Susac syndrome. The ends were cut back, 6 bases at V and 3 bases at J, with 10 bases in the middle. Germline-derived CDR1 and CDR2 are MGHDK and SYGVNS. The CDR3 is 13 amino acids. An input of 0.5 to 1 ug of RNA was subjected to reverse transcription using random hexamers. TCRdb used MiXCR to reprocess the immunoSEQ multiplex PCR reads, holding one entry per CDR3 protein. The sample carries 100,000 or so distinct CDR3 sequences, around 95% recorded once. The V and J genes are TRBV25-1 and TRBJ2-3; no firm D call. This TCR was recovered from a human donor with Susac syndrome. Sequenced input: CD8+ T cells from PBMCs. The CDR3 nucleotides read TGTGCCAGCAGGGTTCCGGTAACAGATACGCAGTATTTT. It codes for CASRVPVTDTQYF.